The 6 T cell receptor beta chains below all came from one sample that was sequenced in a study of CD8 T cells in Susac syndrome. RNA, at about 0.45 to 1 ug, was reverse transcribed with random hexamers. Via MiXCR, TCRdb re-called the immunoSEQ multiplex PCR reads, giving one row per CDR3 protein. The sample records about 83,000 distinct CDR3 sequences, roughly 95% being singletons. What was sequenced was CD8+ T cells from PBMCs. Receptors originate from a human donor with Susac syndrome.

The chain uses TRBV6-5 and TRBJ1-2; TRBD1 is a possible D gene (5 bases). This CDR3 region has 15 residues. Deletions cut 4 bases from V and 8 bases from J, with 20 bases between. Germline lookup yields CDR1 MNHEY and CDR2 SVGAGI. In DNA form, the CDR3 reads TGTGCCAGCAGTTGTCCTGGGGCAGAGGAGGGCGGCTACACCTTC. Its translation: CASSCPGAEEGGYTF.

This rearrangement joins TRBV7-9 to TRBJ1-1; 9 bases align to TRBD1. From germline, CDR1 is SEHNR and CDR2 FQNEAQ (reference sequence). Trimming removed 4 bases from V and 8 bases from J; junction bases left unmatched: 2. This CDR3 region has 12 residues. CDR3 in amino acids: CASSSGTGEAFF. CDR3 nucleotides: TGTGCCAGCAGCTCCGGGACAGGGGAAGCTTTCTTT. Full variable domain (remainder filled in from reference TRBV7-9 and TRBJ1-1): DTGVSQNPRHKITKRGQNVTFRCDPISEHNRLYWYRQTLGQGPEFLTYFQNEAQLEKSRLLSDRFSAERPKGSFSTLEIQRTEQGDSAMYLCASSSGTGEAFFGQGTRLTVV.

This chain uses TRBV2 with TRBJ2-1; no firm D call. The DNA matches TRBJ2-7 better at its end, which makes the J call doubtful. The CDR3 spans 9 residues. The V gene's germline CDR1 is SNHLY and CDR2 FYNNEI. The CDR3 sequence: CASNPEQYF. CDR3 DNA sequence: TGTGCCAGCAATCCAGAGCAGTACTTC.

In nucleotides, the CDR3 is TGTGCCACCAGAAGACAGGGGGGCTCTGGGGCCAACGTCCTGACTTTC. Its protein is CATRRQGGSGANVLTF. V and J are TRBV15 and TRBJ2-6, with 9 nucleotides matching TRBD1. Losses at the gene ends were 6 bases for V and 0 bases for J; bases not matched to a gene: 3. This CDR3 region has 16 residues. Germline loops: CDR1 LNHNV, CDR2 YYDKDF (reference sequence).

The chain carries TRBV29-1 and TRBJ2-2; D unresolved. CDR1 is SQVTM, CDR2 ANQGSEA, per germline. Trimming removed 6 bases from V and 1 base from J, with 6 bases in between. The CDR3 contains 12 residues. CDR3 sequence (DNA): TGCAGCGTGTACAGGAACACCGGGGAGCTGTTTTTT. Encoded protein: CSVYRNTGELFF.

J is TRBJ2-7 and V is TRBV9, with D maybe TRBD1 (5 bases). Germline CDR1 SGDLS, CDR2 YYNGEE. V was trimmed by 3 bases and J by 2 bases, leaving 12 bases between them. CDR3 length: 14 residues. CDR3 sequence: CASSASDIPYEQYV. In DNA form, the CDR3 reads TGTGCCAGCAGCGCTTCGGACATACCCTACGAGCAGTACGTC.